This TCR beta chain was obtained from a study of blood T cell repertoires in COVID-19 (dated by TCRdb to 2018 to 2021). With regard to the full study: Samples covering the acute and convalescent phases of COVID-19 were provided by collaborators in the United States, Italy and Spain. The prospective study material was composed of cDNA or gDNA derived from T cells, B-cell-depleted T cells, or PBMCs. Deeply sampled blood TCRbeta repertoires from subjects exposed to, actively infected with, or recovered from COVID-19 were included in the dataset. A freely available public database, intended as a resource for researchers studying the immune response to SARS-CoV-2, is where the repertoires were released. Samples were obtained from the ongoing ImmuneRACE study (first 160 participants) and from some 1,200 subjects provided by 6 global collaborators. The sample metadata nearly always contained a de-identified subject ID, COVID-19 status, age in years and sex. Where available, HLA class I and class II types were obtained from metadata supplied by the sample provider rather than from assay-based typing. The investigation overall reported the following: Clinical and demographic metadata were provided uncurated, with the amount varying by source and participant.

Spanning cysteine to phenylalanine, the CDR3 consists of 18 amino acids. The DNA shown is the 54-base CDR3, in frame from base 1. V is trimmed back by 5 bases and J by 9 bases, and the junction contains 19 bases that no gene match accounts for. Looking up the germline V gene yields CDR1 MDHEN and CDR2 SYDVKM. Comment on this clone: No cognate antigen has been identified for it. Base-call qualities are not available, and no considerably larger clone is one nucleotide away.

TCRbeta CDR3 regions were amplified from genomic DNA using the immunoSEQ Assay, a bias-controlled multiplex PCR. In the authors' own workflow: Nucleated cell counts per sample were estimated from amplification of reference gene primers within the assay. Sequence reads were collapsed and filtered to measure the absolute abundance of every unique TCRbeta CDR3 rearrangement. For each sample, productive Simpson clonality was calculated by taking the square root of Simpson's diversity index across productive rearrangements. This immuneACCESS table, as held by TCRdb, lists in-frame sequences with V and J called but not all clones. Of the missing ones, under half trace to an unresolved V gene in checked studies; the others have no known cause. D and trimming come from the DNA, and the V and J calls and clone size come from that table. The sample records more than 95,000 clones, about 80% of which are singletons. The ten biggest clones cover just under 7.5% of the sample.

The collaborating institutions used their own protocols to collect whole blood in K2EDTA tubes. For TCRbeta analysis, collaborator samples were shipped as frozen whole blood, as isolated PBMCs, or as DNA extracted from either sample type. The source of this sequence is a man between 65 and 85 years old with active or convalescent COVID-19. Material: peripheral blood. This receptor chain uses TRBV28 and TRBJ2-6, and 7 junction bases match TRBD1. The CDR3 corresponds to CASSPSPGQSSDGNVLTF. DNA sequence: TGTGCCAGCAGTCCGTCACCGGGACAGTCTTCCGACGGCAACGTCCTGACTTTC.